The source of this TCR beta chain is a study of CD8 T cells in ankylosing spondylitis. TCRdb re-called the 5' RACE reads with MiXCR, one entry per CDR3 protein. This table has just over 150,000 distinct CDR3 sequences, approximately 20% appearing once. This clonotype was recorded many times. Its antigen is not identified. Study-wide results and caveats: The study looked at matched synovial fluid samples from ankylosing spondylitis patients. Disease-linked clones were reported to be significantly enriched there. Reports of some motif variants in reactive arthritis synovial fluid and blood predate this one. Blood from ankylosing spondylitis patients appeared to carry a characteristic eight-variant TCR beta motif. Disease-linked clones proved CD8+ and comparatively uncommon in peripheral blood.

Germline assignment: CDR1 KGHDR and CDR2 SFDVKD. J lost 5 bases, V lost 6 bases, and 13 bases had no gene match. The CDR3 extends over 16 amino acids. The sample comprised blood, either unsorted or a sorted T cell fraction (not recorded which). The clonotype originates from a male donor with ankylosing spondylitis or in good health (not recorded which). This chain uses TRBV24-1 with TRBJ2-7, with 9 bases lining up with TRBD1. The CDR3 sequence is CATSRGLRTGGDEQYF. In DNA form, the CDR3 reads TGTGCCACCAGTCGTGGTTTACGAACAGGGGGCGACGAGCAGTACTTC.